The 26 T cell receptor beta chains below were found in one sample sequenced in a study of Ad26.COV2.S vaccination and SARS-CoV-2 variants. Treatment: over 15 received Ad26.COV2.S at low or high dose, single or two shots; about 5 received placebo; per-sample allocation not given. Specimen acquisition occurred on day 63 following the initial vaccine or placebo injection. Data came from immunoSEQ multiplex PCR; TCRdb stores just in-frame clones and leaves some out. The repertoire includes roughly 500,000 clones, around nine tenths of them detected once, and more than 10% sits in the top ten. The sample consisted of peripheral blood, taken in a trial of Ad26.COV2.S vaccine versus placebo. The receptors come from a person between 18 and 60 years old who received the Ad26.COV2.S COVID-19 vaccine or a placebo.

This clone came up a few times. The V gene is TRBV29-1, the J gene TRBJ1-1, with D possibly TRBD1 on 6 matching bases. V dropped 6 bases and J dropped 1 base, with 9 bases sitting between them. The CDR3 spans 12 residues. Looked up from germline, CDR1 is SQVTM and CDR2 is ANQGSEA. The CDR3 reads CSVGGRNTEAFF. The CDR3 DNA follows: TGCAGCGTGGGGGGCAGGAACACTGAAGCTTTCTTT.

CDR3 nucleotide sequence: TGCGCCAGCAGCTTGTCGACAGGGTTTGTGGAGACCCAGTACTTC. Protein sequence: CASSLSTGFVETQYF. The chain couples TRBV5-1 to TRBJ2-5; 7 bases are a match to TRBD1. The CDR3 extends over 15 amino acids. Trimming took 1 base from V and 5 from J; bases not matched to a gene: 8. Germline CDR1 is SGHRS and CDR2 is YFSETQ.

The rearrangement joins TRBV15 to TRBJ2-6, with 7 bases that match TRBD1. V was clipped by 5 bases and J by 2 bases; unmatched bases: 3. This CDR3 is 15 amino acids long. Germline CDR1 LNHNV, CDR2 YYDKDF (reference sequence). The CDR3 sequence: CATSGDSAGANVLTF. In DNA, the CDR3 is TGTGCCACCAGCGGGGACAGTGCTGGGGCCAACGTCCTGACTTTC.

The DNA of the CDR3 is TGTGCCATCAGTATCGGGGGACACCGCACAGATACGCAGTATTTT. Translated: CAISIGGHRTDTQYF. The J gene is TRBJ2-3, the V gene TRBV5-4, with D perhaps assigned TRBD1 or TRBD2 (6 bases each). CDR1 is SGHNT, CDR2 YYREEE, per germline (reference sequence). V lost 9 bases, J lost 1 base, and 18 bases lay in between. The CDR3 has 15 amino acids.

The chain joins TRBV25-1 to TRBJ2-3; 10 bases are a match to TRBD2. CDR3 length: 15 amino acids. Unmatched junction bases numbered 5, after V lost 6 bases and J lost 2 bases. Per germline, CDR1 MGHDK and CDR2 SYGVNS. The CDR3 protein is CASSLAGAITDTQYF. CDR3 nucleotide sequence: TGTGCCAGCAGCCTAGCGGGAGCGATCACAGATACGCAGTATTTT.

The chain links TRBV6-5 to TRBJ2-1; TRBD2 matches 7 bases. Germline CDR1 reads MNHEY; CDR2 reads SVGAGI. The CDR3 runs 15 residues. Losses at the gene ends were 2 bases for V and 7 bases for J; bases not matched to a gene: 8. In DNA form, the CDR3 reads TGTGCCAGCAGTTACCGGGCTAGCGGAGGGAATGAGCAGTTCTTC. Its protein is CASSYRASGGNEQFF.

J is TRBJ1-3 and V is TRBV21-1. TRBV21-1 is noted as a pseudogene. CDR3 length: 16 amino acids. In nucleotides, the CDR3 is TGTGCCAGCAGCGCTAATTCTACCTATAGGGGAAACACCATATATTTT. Protein product: CASSANSTYRGNTIYF.

A note on this clone: Additional DNA sequences in this sample encode the identical CDR3. The V call is TRBV10-3, the J call TRBJ1-6; 9 bases fit TRBD1. This CDR3 contains 13 residues. Germline-derived CDR1 and CDR2 are ENHRY and SYGVKD. V was pared by 4 bases and J by 8 bases, with 0 bases of the junction left unmatched. The CDR3 DNA follows: TGTGCCATCAGTGGGACAGGGGATTCACCCCTCCACTTT. Translating it yields CAISGTGDSPLHF.

This rearrangement joins TRBV7-3 to TRBJ2-2; D assignment may be TRBD1 or TRBD2 (6 bases each). The CDR3 contains 14 residues. The V and J ends lost 4 bases and 5 bases respectively, with 11 bases between them. Germline CDR1 is SGHTA and CDR2 is FQGTGA. The CDR3 nucleotides read TGTGCCAGCAGCTCGGGGGCCGGGACCGGGGAGCTGTTTTTT. Its translation is CASSSGAGTGELFF.

This clone has only one observation. The J gene is TRBJ2-1, the V gene TRBV15; TRBD2 aligns across 8 bases. Germline V gene sequence: CDR1 LNHNV, CDR2 YYDKDF (reference sequence). The CDR3 sequence is 16 residues long. V shed 0 bases and J 2 bases; nucleotides not matched to a gene: 3. CDR3 in amino acids: CATSRDTSGTYNEQFF. The CDR3 DNA follows: TGTGCCACCAGCAGAGATACTAGCGGAACCTACAATGAGCAGTTCTTC.

The chain employs TRBV30 and TRBJ1-2; D unclear. The CDR3 extends over 13 amino acids. Germline assignment: CDR1 GTSNPN and CDR2 SVGIG (reference sequence). V was cut by 1 base and J by 6 bases, with 12 bases left in between. Here the CDR3 reads CAWSARGGNGYTF. CDR3 sequence (DNA): TGTGCCTGGAGTGCCCGGGGAGGTAATGGCTACACCTTC.

The chain couples TRBV7-3 to TRBJ2-6; maybe TRBD2 (5 bases). Germline V CDR1 and CDR2: SGHTA, FQGTGA. This CDR3 spans 15 amino acids. V was cut by 2 bases and J by 1 base, with 6 bases left in between. As DNA, the CDR3 is TGTGCCAGCAGCTTAGAGGGTTCTGGGGCCAACGTCCTGACTTTC. Its protein product is CASSLEGSGANVLTF.

In DNA, the CDR3 is TGCGCCAGCAGCTGGGACGGCCACTCTGGAAACACCATATATTTT. It specifies CASSWDGHSGNTIYF. The chain uses TRBV5-1 and TRBJ1-3, with D possibly matching TRBD1 (5 bases). Per germline, CDR1 SGHRS and CDR2 YFSETQ. CDR3 length: 15 amino acids. V shed 3 bases and J shed 0 bases, with 10 bases lying between them. The complete variable domain, with remaining parts taken from reference TRBV5-1 and TRBJ1-3, reads KAGVTQTPRYLIKTRGQQVTLSCSPISGHRSVSWYQQTPGQGLQFLFEYFSETQRNKGNFPGRFSGRQFSNSRSEMNVSTLELGDSALYLCASSWDGHSGNTIYFGEGSWLTVV.

CDR3 residues: CASSTGSENTEAFF. The CDR3 DNA is TGTGCCAGTAGTACGGGGTCGGAGAACACTGAAGCTTTCTTT. The rearrangement links TRBV19 to TRBJ1-1; unclear D gene. V lost 4 bases, J lost 1 base, and 10 bases lay in between. The CDR3 sequence is 14 residues long. Germline assignment: CDR1 LNHDA and CDR2 SQIVND (reference sequence).

The V gene is TRBV29-1, the J gene TRBJ2-1; D remains ambiguous. The CDR3 runs to 15 residues. Trimming pared 7 bases from V and 2 bases from J, leaving 18 bases between. Germline values: CDR1 SQVTM, CDR2 ANQGSEA. The CDR3 protein is CSGFFSTTTYNEQFF. DNA of the CDR3: TGCAGCGGATTCTTTTCCACAACGACCTACAATGAGCAGTTCTTC.

This chain connects TRBV30 to TRBJ2-7; D not resolved. The CDR3 is made up of 12 amino acids. Per the germline V gene, CDR1 is GTSNPN and CDR2 is SVGIG (reference sequence). Trimming left V 1 base short and J 3 bases short, with 7 bases between. This chain's CDR3 is CAWSAPGYEQYF. In DNA form, the CDR3 reads TGTGCCTGGAGTGCCCCCGGCTACGAGCAGTACTTC.

The genes are TRBV9 and TRBJ2-4; D uncertain. V gave up 2 bases and J gave up 5 bases, with 8 bases separating them. CDR3 length equals 13 residues. Germline CDR1 reads SGDLS; CDR2 reads YYNGEE. CDR3 residues: CASSVGAQNIQYF. DNA for the CDR3: TGTGCCAGCAGCGTGGGCGCCCAAAACATTCAGTACTTC.

This clone appeared a single time. The V and J genes are TRBV20-1 and TRBJ1-1; no reliable D call. This CDR3 region has 11 residues. The V end lost 8 bases, the J end lost 1 base, and 8 bases lay between the germline ends. The V gene's germline CDR1 is DFQATT and CDR2 SNEGSKA (reference sequence). The CDR3, as DNA: TGCAGTTTCTGGAAGAACACTGAAGCTTTCTTT. Encoded protein: CSFWKNTEAFF.

Only a few counts were recorded for this clone. The chain carries TRBV19 and TRBJ1-2; D remains ambiguous. This CDR3 has 14 residues. Trimming shortened V by 3 bases and J by 0 bases, and 8 bases separated the two germline ends. CDR1 is LNHDA, CDR2 SQIVND, per germline (reference sequence). The DNA of the CDR3 is TGTGCCAGTAGTATCCTACAAGCTAACTATGGCTACACCTTC. Amino acid sequence: CASSILQANYGYTF.

The rearrangement joins TRBV28 to TRBJ2-1, with 11 positions matching TRBD2. Trimming at V came to 5 bases and at J to 3 bases, leaving 3 bases not matched to a gene. Per germline, CDR1 MDHEN and CDR2 SYDVKM. CDR3 length: 15 amino acids. DNA of the CDR3: TGTGCCAGCAGTCTGGGGACTAGCGGCTACAATGAGCAGTTCTTC. This encodes CASSLGTSGYNEQFF.

This chain links TRBV5-4 with TRBJ2-2, with 9 positions matching TRBD2. CDR1 and CDR2 from the germline V gene are SGHNT and YYREEE (reference sequence). The trim removed 4 bases at V and 4 bases at J, leaving 8 bases unmatched. The length of the CDR3 is 16 residues. The CDR3 region has the DNA TGTGCCAGCAGCCACGGGGGAGCGGGAGGCACCGGGGAGCTGTTTTTT. Translated, it gives CASSHGGAGGTGELFF.

The chain joins TRBV12-3 or TRBV12-4 to TRBJ1-1; no firm D call. V was trimmed by 7 bases and J by 2 bases, leaving 8 bases between them. This CDR3 is built from 12 residues. Here the CDR3 DNA reads TGTGCCAGCACCCTAAAAAACACTGAAGCTTTCTTT. It yields the protein CASTLKNTEAFF.

This clone was found a few times. The chain joins TRBV29-1 to TRBJ1-5, with 7 bases identical to TRBD1. V lost 7 bases, J lost 4 bases, and 4 bases stayed unmatched. Looked up from germline, CDR1 is SQVTM and CDR2 is ANQGSEA. The CDR3 loop spans 12 amino acids. The CDR3 loop is CSAQTGNQPQHF. CDR3 nucleotides: TGCAGCGCCCAGACAGGGAATCAGCCCCAGCATTTT.

The chain links TRBV19 to TRBJ2-3; perhaps TRBD2 as D (6 bases). This CDR3 is 15 amino acids long. Trimming removed 1 base at V and 2 bases at J, with 10 bases between. CDR1 LNHDA and CDR2 SQIVND come from the germline V gene (reference sequence). CDR3 coding DNA: TGTGCCAGTAGTATAGGGAGGGCCCACACAGATACGCAGTATTTT. Encoded protein: CASSIGRAHTDTQYF.

The J gene is TRBJ1-2, the V gene TRBV27; 11 bases align to TRBD1. Per germline, CDR1 MNHEY and CDR2 SMNVEV (reference sequence). Trimming took 5 bases from V and 0 from J; bases not matched to a gene: 17. This CDR3 is built from 20 residues. The chain's CDR3 is CASSTRSWTGGNAPNYGYTF. As DNA, the CDR3 is TGTGCCAGCAGTACCCGTTCTTGGACAGGGGGCAATGCCCCTAACTATGGCTACACCTTC.

The rearrangement links TRBV6-2 or TRBV6-3 to TRBJ2-3; D may be TRBD1 or TRBD2 (5 bases each). This CDR3 is built from 17 residues. Germline V gives CDR1 MNHEY, CDR2 SVGEGT. V was pared by 5 bases and J by 4 bases, with 22 bases between. CDR3 DNA sequence: TGTGCCAGCAGTAGTCCGGGACCCCTCAACGTCCCAGATACGCAGTATTTT. As protein: CASSSPGPLNVPDTQYF.